Sequencing of this T cell receptor beta chain was carried out in a study of OX40 agonist ivuxolimab in advanced cancers. Background on the study: One hepatocellular carcinoma and a couple of cutaneous melanoma patients partially responded.

V gave up 11 bases and J gave up 3 bases; unmatched junction bases: 19. The germline CDR1 and CDR2 sequences are MDHEN and SYDVKM. This CDR3 is built from 17 residues. Study-wide findings and caveats: Blood T cells, both CD4+ and CD8+, expanded clonally by week 6 at 0.1 to 3.0 mg/kg.

With respect to this clone: Its matching antigen is unknown.

Profiled with immunoSEQ multiplex PCR; TCRdb holds only in-frame clones, not every one. The sample yields 80,000 or so clones, around 93% seen once. This sequence was found in an adult with an advanced solid tumor such as melanoma, head and neck, liver or kidney cancer. The specimen was CD4+ or CD8+ T cells sorted from blood, collected in a trial of the OX40 agonist ivuxolimab. The J gene is TRBJ1-3, the V gene TRBV28, with 7 nucleotides matching TRBD1. CDR3 amino acids: CASPEGALTSNGNTIYF. As DNA, the CDR3 is TGTGCCTCCCCAGAGGGGGCGCTTACATCAAATGGAAACACCATATATTTT.